This T cell receptor beta chain was sequenced in a study of T cell responses to AZD1222 COVID-19 vaccine. Clones were sequenced by immunoSEQ multiplex PCR, and TCRdb holds only the in-frame ones, with some missing. The sample holds 84,000 or so clones, 70% to 90% seen once. In germline, CDR1 is MNHEY, CDR2 SVGAGI. Deletions cut 7 bases from V and 0 bases from J, with 9 bases between. The CDR3 runs 14 residues. The rearrangement links TRBV6-5 to TRBJ2-2; the D gene is possibly TRBD2 (5 bases). The clonotype originates from an adult in good health. The sequences come from peripheral blood, collected on day 0 of AZD1222 vaccination. Here the CDR3 DNA reads TGTGCCAGCACCGGGGATTCGAACACCGGGGAGCTGTTTTTT. Amino acid sequence: CASTGDSNTGELFF.